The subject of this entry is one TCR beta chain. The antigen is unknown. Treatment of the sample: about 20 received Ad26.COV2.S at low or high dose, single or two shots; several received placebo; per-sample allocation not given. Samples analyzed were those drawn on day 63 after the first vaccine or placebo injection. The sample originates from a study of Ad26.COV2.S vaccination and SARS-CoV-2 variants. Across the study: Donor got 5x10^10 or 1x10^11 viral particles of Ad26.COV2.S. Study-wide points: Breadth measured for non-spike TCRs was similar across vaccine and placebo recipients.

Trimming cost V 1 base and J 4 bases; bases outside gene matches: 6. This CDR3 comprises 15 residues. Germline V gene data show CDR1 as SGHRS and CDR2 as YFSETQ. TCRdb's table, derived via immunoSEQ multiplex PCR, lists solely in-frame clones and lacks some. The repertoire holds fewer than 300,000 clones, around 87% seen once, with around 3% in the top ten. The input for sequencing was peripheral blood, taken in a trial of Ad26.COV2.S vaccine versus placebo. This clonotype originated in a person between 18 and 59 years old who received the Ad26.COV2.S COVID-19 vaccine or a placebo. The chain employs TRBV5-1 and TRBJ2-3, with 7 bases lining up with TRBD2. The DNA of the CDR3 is TGCGCCAGCAGCTTGCTGACTAGCTTGGCAGATACGCAGTATTTT. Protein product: CASSLLTSLADTQYF.